The rows below give T cell receptor beta chains drawn from one sample of a study of siplizumab effects on memory and regulatory T cells. Produced via immunoSEQ multiplex PCR; TCRdb's table is partial and in-frame only. The data contain some 81,000 clones, roughly 94% of them singletons. Material for sequencing was CD8+ T cells sorted from blood. These receptor sequences come from a human donor in good health. The CDR3 runs from the conserved cysteine through the conserved F or W. The order of the fields is J gene, clone size, D gene, V gene, CDR3 protein, CDR3 DNA. D genes are given only for firm matches. Some rows mark clone size as missing; the rest say once, few, many or name a class of expanded clone.

TRBJ1-2 NA NA TRBV7-9 CASSLGMADNYGYTF TGTGCCAGCAGCTTAGGAATGGCAGACAACTATGGCTACACCTTC
TRBJ2-3 NA NA TRBV29-1 CSVEERARMDTQYF TGCAGCGTTGAAGAGCGGGCGCGGATGGATACGCAGTATTTT
TRBJ2-4 few NA TRBV28 CASSRRRSQGKNIQYF TGTGCCAGCAGCCGACGACGTTCCCAGGGCAAAAACATTCAGTACTTC
TRBJ2-3 NA NA TRBV7-9 CASSPNTDTQYF TGTGCCAGCAGCCCGAATACCGATACGCAGTATTTT
TRBJ2-1 NA NA TRBV11-2 CASSLDLGIGLEQFF TGTGCCAGCAGCTTAGATCTAGGGATCGGCTTAGAGCAGTTCTTC
TRBJ2-7 NA TRBD1 TRBV9 CASSAEPGQGPYEQYF TGTGCCAGCAGCGCAGAACCGGGACAGGGGCCCTACGAGCAGTACTTC
TRBJ1-3 NA NA TRBV9 CASSVATASSGNTIYF TGTGCCAGCAGCGTAGCTACTGCGAGTTCTGGAAACACCATATATTTT
TRBJ2-4 NA NA TRBV7-9 CASSPPGVDIQYF TGTGCCAGCAGCCCTCCGGGGGTGGACATTCAGTACTTC
TRBJ2-1 NA NA TRBV29-1 CSVDGHYINEQFF TGCAGCGTTGACGGCCATTACATTAATGAGCAGTTCTTC
TRBJ2-5 NA NA TRBV30 CAWSVWIKETQYF TGTGCCTGGAGTGTTTGGATAAAAGAGACCCAGTACTTC